The sequence of this T cell receptor beta chain was determined in a study of CD8 T cells in ankylosing spondylitis. This clonotype was recorded a few times. Its antigen is unknown. TCRdb used MiXCR to reprocess the 5' RACE reads, holding one entry per CDR3 protein. The data show hundreds of thousands of distinct CDR3 sequences, around 11% seen once. Whole-study results and caveats: Characteristic of ankylosing spondylitis blood, it appeared, was a TCR beta motif comprising eight highly homologous variants.

The trim removed 5 bases at V and 2 bases at J, leaving 7 bases unmatched. This CDR3 has 16 residues. Per germline, CDR1 SGHTA and CDR2 FQGNSA. Source material: blood, either unsorted or a sorted T cell fraction (not recorded which). This chain uses TRBV7-2 with TRBJ2-2; TRBD1 aligns across 8 bases. This sequence originates from a male donor with ankylosing spondylitis. CDR3 DNA: TGTGCCAGCAGCCCAGGTGGGACAGGCAACACCGGGGAGCTGTTTTTT. This gives the protein CASSPGGTGNTGELFF.